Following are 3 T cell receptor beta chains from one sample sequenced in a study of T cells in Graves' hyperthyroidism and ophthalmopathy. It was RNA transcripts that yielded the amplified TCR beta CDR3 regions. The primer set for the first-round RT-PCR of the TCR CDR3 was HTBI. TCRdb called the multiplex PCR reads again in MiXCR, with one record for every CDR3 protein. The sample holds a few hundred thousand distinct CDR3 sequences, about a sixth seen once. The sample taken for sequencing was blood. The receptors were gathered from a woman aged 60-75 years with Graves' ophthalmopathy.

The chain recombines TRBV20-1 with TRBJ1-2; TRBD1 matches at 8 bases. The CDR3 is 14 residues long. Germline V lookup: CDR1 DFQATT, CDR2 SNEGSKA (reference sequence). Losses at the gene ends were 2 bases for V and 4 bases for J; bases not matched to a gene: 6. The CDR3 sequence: CSARNRDRSYGYTF. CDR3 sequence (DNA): TGCAGTGCTAGAAACCGGGACAGGTCCTATGGCTACACCTTC.

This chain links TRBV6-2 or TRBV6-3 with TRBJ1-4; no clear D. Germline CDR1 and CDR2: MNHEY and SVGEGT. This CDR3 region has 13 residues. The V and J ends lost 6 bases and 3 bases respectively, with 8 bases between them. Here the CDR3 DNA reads TGTGCCAGCAGGCGACCTGCTAATGAAAAACTGTTTTTT. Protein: CASRRPANEKLFF.

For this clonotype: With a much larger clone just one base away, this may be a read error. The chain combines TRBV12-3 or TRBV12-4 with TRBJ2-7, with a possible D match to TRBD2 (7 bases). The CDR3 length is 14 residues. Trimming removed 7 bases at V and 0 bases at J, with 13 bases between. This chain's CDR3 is CASTERDNSYEQYF. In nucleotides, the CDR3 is TGTGCCAGCACCGAGCGGGACAACTCCTACGAGCAGTACTTC.